What follows is one TCR beta chain and its context. Its specificity is unknown. Repertoires were generated with immunoSEQ multiplex PCR, while TCRdb's copy carries only in-frame clones and drops some. This table has about 73,000 clones, more than 65% appearing once. Germline CDR1 reads MNHNS; CDR2 reads SASEGT. The CDR3 is 15 amino acids. V lost 7 bases and J 0 bases, leaving 12 bases between the germline ends. The data were obtained in a study of glioma-infiltrating T cells after dendritic cell vaccination. General study results and limits: Higher TCR clonality did not directly relate to longer survival.

The source is a human donor with glioblastoma. V gene TRBV6-1 combines with J gene TRBJ2-2, with D possibly TRBD1 on 6 matching bases. The sequencing used blood, collected before dendritic cell vaccination. DNA for the CDR3: TGTGCCAGCAAGAAACAGGGCGCGAACACCGGGGAGCTGTTTTTT. Its protein is CASKKQGANTGELFF.